Detailed here is one TCR beta chain. These data are taken from a study of blood T cell repertoires in COVID-19. Overall study context: COVID-19 samples, acute and convalescent, were from the United States, Italy and Spain. Sample material is recorded as cDNA or gDNA derived from T cells, B-cell-depleted T cells, or PBMCs.

The method was immunoSEQ multiplex PCR; TCRdb's version includes in-frame clones alone and lacks a portion of them. Here the sample spans tens of thousands of clones, about four fifths being singletons. With V trimmed by 0 bases and J by 2 bases, 1 base remained unmatched. The length of the CDR3 is 15 residues. Germline CDR1 and CDR2: LNHNV and YYDKDF (reference sequence). The sequencing sample was made of peripheral blood. The chain employs TRBV15 and TRBJ2-7, with 10 bases fitting TRBD1. This clonotype was obtained from a man between 65 and 85 years old with acute or convalescent COVID-19. This CDR3 is CATSRDGTGAYEQYF. The CDR3 DNA follows: TGTGCCACCAGCAGAGACGGGACAGGGGCCTACGAGCAGTACTTC. Full variable domain (missing parts from reference TRBV15 and TRBJ2-7): DAMVIQNPRYQVTQFGKPVTLSCSQTLNHNVMYWYQQKSSQAPKLLFHYYDKDFNNEADTPDNFQSRRPNTSFCFLDIRSPGLGDTAMYLCATSRDGTGAYEQYFGPGTRLTVT.